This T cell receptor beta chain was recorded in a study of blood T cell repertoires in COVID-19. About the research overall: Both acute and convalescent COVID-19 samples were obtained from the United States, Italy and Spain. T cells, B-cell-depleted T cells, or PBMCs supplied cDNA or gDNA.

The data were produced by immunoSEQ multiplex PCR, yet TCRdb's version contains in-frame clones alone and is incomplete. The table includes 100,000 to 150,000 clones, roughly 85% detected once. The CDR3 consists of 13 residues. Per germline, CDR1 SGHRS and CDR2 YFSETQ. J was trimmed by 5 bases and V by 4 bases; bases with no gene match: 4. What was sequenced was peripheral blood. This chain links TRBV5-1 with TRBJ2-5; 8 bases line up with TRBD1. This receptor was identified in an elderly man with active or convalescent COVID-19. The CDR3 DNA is TGCGCCAGCAGCCCAGGGGGCAGGGAGACCCAGTACTTC. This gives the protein CASSPGGRETQYF.